The clone carrying this TCR beta chain was recorded many times. Its target is not known. This specimen comes from a study of neurological immune-mediated disorders. In the study overall: Multiple sclerosis patients numbered some 35, with 31 relapsing-remitting and 3 secondary progressive.

TCRdb re-called the 5' RACE reads through MiXCR, storing one row per CDR3 protein. The data hold nearly 60,000 distinct CDR3 sequences, with about 3.3% observed a single time. Study results and limitations: The repertoires of 18 of 34 multiple sclerosis patients were placed by phylogenetic grouping in a single related-CDR3 cluster, which may be a signature. The greatest degree of TCR clonal expansion was observed in HTLV-1-associated myelopathy, with the lowest in multiple sclerosis, below that of healthy controls.

Germline CDR1 is MNHEY and CDR2 is SMNVEV (reference sequence). CDR3 length: 14 residues. V gave up 2 bases and J gave up 1 base, with 8 bases separating them. The TCR comes from a woman aged 55-70 years with multiple sclerosis. What was sequenced was PBMCs. This rearrangement joins TRBV27 to TRBJ2-5; D possibly uses TRBD1 or TRBD2 (5 bases each). The CDR3 bases are TGTGCCAGCAGTTTACCGGGACCCCAAGAGACCCAGTACTTC. Amino acid sequence: CASSLPGPQETQYF.